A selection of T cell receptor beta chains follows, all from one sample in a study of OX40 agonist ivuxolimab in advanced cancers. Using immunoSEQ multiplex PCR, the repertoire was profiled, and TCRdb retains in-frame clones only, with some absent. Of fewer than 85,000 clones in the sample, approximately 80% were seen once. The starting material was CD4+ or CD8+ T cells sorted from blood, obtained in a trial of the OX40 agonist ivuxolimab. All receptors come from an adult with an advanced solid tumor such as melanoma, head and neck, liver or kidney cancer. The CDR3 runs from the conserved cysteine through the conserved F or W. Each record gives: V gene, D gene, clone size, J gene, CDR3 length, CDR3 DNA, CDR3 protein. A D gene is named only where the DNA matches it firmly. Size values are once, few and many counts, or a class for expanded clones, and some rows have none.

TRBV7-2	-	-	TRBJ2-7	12	TGTGCCAGCAGCTCCCGGCCCTACGAGCAGTACTTC	CASSSRPYEQYF
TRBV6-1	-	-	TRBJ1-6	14	TGTGCCAGCAGTGGACGCTCCTATAATTCACCCCTCCACTTT	CASSGRSYNSPLHF
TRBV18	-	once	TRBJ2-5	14	TGTGCCAGCTCACCACCAACAGGAGAAGAGACCCAGTACTTC	CASSPPTGEETQYF
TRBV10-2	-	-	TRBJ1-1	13	TGCGCCAGCAGGCCCGGACCTTACACTGAAGCTTTCTTT	CASRPGPYTEAFF
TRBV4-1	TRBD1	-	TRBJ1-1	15	TGCGCCAGCAGCTTTAACAGGGGGGAGAACACTGAAGCTTTCTTT	CASSFNRGENTEAFF
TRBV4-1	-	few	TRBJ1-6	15	TGCGCCAGCAGCCAAGGTACGGACGGGAATTCACCCCTCCACTTT	CASSQGTDGNSPLHF
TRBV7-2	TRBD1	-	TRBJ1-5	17	TGTGCCAGCAGCTCCCCGGGGACAGGGGGCCAAAATCAGCCCCAGCATTTT	CASSSPGTGGQNQPQHF
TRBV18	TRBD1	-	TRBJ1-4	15	TGTGCCAGCTCACCCACTGGGACAGTCAATGAAAAACTGTTTTTT	CASSPTGTVNEKLFF
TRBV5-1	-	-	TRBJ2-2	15	TGCGCCAGCAGAAACGCTCGCGAGAACACCGGGGAGCTGTTTTTT	CASRNARENTGELFF
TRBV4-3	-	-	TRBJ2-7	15	TGCGCCAGCAGCCAAGATCTGGGCAACTCCTACGAGCAGTACTTC	CASSQDLGNSYEQYF
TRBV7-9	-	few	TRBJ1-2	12	TGTGCCAGCAGCTCTACAGGGTTAGGCTACACCTTC	CASSSTGLGYTF
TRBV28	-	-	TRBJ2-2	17	TGTGCCAGCAGTTTTGGGGCGACTTTGGTGAACACCGGGGAGCTGTTTTTT	CASSFGATLVNTGELFF
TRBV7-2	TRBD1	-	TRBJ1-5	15	TGTGCCAGCAGCTTAAGGGGGCTGGGTAATCAGCCCCAGCATTTT	CASSLRGLGNQPQHF
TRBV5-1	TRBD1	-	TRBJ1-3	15	TGCGCCAGCAGCTTGTACTGGACAGGGGGCGACACCATATATTTT	CASSLYWTGGDTIYF
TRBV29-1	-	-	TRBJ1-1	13	TGCAGCGTTGTGAAGAACGTGAACACTGAAGCTTTCTTT	CSVVKNVNTEAFF
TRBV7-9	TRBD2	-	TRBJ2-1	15	TGTGCCAGCAGCAACGGGGGGAGGGCCAGGGATGAGCAGTTCTTC	CASSNGGRARDEQFF
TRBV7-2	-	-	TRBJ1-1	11	TGTGCCAGCAGCTTGGACACTGAAGCTTTCTTT	CASSLDTEAFF
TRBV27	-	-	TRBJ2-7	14	TGTGCCAGCAGTGGGACTCTCTCTGGATACGAGCAGTACTTC	CASSGTLSGYEQYF
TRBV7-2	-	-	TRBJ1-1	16	TGTGCCAGCAGCGCACGACCGACAGGAGCGAACACTGAAGCTTTCTTT	CASSARPTGANTEAFF
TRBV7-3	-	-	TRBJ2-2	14	TGTGCCAGCAGCTTAAGAGGTCAGACCGGGGAGCTGTTTTTT	CASSLRGQTGELFF
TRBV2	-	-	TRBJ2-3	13	TGTGCCAGCAGTGTACGGAGCACAGATACGCAGTATTTT	CASSVRSTDTQYF
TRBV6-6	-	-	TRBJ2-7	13	TGTGCCAGCAGCCTCCTAGGGGGTTACGAGCAGTACTTC	CASSLLGGYEQYF
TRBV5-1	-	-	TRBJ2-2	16	TGCGCCAGCAGTTTGACTGGCAGCCTGAACACCGGGGAGCTGTTTTTT	CASSLTGSLNTGELFF
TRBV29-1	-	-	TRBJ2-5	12	TGCAGCGTGCGACAGGCGCCCGAGACCCAGTACTTC	CSVRQAPETQYF
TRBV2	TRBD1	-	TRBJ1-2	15	TGTGCCAGCAGCTACACAGGGGGCGCAGGCTATGGCTACACCTTC	CASSYTGGAGYGYTF
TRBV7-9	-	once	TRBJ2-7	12	TGTGCCAGCAGCTTCATCCGGGACGAGCAGTACTTC	CASSFIRDEQYF
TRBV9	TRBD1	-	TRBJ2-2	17	TGTGCCAGCAGCGTAGGGGACAGGGGGTTTTCGGGCGGGGAGCTGTTTTTT	CASSVGDRGFSGGELFF
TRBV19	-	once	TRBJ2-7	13	TGTGCCAGTAGTATTCGCAGAGGGCCCGAGCAGTACTTC	CASSIRRGPEQYF
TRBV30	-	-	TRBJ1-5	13	TGTGCCTGGAGTGTAGAAGTGAATCAGCCCCAGCATTTT	CAWSVEVNQPQHF
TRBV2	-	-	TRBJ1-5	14	TGTGCCAGCAGAGGGGTCGGGGCGTGGCAGCCCCAGCATTTT	CASRGVGAWQPQHF
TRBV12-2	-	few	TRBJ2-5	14	TGTGCAAGTCGCTTACCAGGGACAGGAGAGACCCAGTACTTC	CASRLPGTGETQYF
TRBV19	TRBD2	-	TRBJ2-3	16	TGTGCCAGTAGTATCTTGACTAGCGGGAGATACGATACGCAGTATTTT	CASSILTSGRYDTQYF
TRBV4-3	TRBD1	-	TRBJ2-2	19	TGCGCCAGCAGCCAAGAGCTTTATGTGGGACAGGGTATTCCCGGGGAGCTGTTTTTT	CASSQELYVGQGIPGELFF
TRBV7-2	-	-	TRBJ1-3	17	TGTGCCAGCAGCTTAGTTTCCACGGACAGCTCTGGAAACACCATATATTTT	CASSLVSTDSSGNTIYF
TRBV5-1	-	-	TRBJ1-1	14	TGCGCCAGCAGCTTGCAGGGAGGGAACACTGAAGCTTTCTTT	CASSLQGGNTEAFF
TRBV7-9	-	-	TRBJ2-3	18	TGTGCCAGCAGCTCCCGAGCCGGCGCACACGGTTGGGCAGATACGCAGTATTTT	CASSSRAGAHGWADTQYF
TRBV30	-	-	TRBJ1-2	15	TGTGCCTTGACCGGGACCGGCTCCCCGCATTATGGCTACACCTTC	CALTGTGSPHYGYTF
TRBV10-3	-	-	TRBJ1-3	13	TGTGCCATCGGTCAGAGCTCTGGAAACACCATATATTTT	CAIGQSSGNTIYF
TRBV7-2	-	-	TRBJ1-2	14	TGTGCCAGCAGCTTAGTAAGGCAGCCTTATGGCTACACCTTC	CASSLVRQPYGYTF
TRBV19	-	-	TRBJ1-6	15	TGTGCCAGTAGTCATTTGGGCTCCTATAATTCACCCCTCCACTTT	CASSHLGSYNSPLHF
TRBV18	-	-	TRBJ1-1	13	TGTGCCAGCTCACCACCGAGTGCGTCTGAAGCTTTCTTT	CASSPPSASEAFF
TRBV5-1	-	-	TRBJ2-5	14	TGCGCCAGCAGCTTGGACGAGCCAGAAGAGACCCAGTACTTC	CASSLDEPEETQYF
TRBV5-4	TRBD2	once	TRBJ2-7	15	TGTGCCAGCAGCTTGGGCACTAGCGACTCCTACGAGCAGTACTTC	CASSLGTSDSYEQYF
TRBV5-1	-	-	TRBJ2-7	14	TGCGCCAGCAGCTTGGTTGGGGGGACCTACGAGCAGTACTTC	CASSLVGGTYEQYF
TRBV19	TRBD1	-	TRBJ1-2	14	TGTGCCAGTAGTACGGACAGGGTAATATCTGGCTACACCTTC	CASSTDRVISGYTF
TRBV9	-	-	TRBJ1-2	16	TGTGCCAGCAGCGTAGGGTCACAGGGAGAGGCCTATGGCTACACCTTC	CASSVGSQGEAYGYTF
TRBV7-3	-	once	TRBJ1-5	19	TGTGCCAGCAGCCCAAAAACTTGTTTACCGGACGTTAGCAATCAGCCCCAGCATTTT	CASSPKTCLPDVSNQPQHF
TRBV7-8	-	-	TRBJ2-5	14	TGTGCCAGCAGCTTCGGGACAACCCAAGAGACCCAGTACTTC	CASSFGTTQETQYF
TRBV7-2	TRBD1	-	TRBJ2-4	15	TGTGCCAGCAGCCTGATGGGACAGGGCGGGGGCATTCAGTACTTC	CASSLMGQGGGIQYF
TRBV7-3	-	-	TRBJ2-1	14	TGTGCCAGCAGCTTGCTTGGGGCGGACAATGAGCAGTTCTTC	CASSLLGADNEQFF
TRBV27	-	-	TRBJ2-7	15	TGTGCCAGCAGTTTATCGGTACAGGGTACCTACGAGCAGTACTTC	CASSLSVQGTYEQYF
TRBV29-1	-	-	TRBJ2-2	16	TGCAGCGTTGAAGACTCCGGGCCTCGGTACGCCGGGGAGCTGTTTTTT	CSVEDSGPRYAGELFF